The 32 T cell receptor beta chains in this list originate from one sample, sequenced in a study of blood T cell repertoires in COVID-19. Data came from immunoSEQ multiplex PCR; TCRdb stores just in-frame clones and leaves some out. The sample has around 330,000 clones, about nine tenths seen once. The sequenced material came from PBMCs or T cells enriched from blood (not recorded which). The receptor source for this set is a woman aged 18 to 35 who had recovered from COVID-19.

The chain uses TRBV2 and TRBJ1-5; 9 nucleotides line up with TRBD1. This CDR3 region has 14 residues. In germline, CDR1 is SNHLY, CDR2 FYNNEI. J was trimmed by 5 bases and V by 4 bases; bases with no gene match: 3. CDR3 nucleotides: TGTGCCAGCAGTGCCACAGGGGGCTATCAGCCCCAGCATTTT. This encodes CASSATGGYQPQHF.

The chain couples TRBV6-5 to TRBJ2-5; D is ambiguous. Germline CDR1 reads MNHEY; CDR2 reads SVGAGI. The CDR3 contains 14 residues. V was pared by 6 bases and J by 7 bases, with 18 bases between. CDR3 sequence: CASSRGGGLGTQYF. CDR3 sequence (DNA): TGTGCCAGCAGCAGAGGTGGCGGCTTAGGGACCCAGTACTTC.

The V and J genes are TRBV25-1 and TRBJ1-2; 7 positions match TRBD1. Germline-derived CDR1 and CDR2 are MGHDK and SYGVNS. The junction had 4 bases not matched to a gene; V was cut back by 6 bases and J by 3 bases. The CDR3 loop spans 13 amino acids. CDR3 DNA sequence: TGTGCCAGCAGCACCAGGGGGTACTATGGCTACACCTTC. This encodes CASSTRGYYGYTF.

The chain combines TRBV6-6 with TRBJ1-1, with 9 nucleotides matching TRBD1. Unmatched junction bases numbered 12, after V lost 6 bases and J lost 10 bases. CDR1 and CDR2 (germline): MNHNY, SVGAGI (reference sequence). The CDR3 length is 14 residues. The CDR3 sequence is CASSPITGGRGAFF. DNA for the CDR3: TGTGCCAGCAGCCCAATCACAGGGGGCCGGGGAGCTTTCTTT.

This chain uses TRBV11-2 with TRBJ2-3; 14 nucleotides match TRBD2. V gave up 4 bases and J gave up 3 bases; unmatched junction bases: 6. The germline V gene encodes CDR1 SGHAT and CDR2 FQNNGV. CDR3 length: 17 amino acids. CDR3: CASSSLRTSGGTDTQYF. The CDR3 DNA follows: TGTGCCAGCAGCTCCCTAAGGACTAGCGGGGGGACAGATACGCAGTATTTT.

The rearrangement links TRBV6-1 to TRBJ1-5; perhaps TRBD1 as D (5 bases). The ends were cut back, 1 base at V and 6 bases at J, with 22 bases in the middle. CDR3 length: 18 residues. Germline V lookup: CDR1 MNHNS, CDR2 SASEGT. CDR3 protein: CASSEEGQDPWSGQPQHF. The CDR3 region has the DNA TGTGCCAGCAGTGAAGAGGGGCAGGACCCGTGGTCGGGTCAGCCCCAGCATTTT.

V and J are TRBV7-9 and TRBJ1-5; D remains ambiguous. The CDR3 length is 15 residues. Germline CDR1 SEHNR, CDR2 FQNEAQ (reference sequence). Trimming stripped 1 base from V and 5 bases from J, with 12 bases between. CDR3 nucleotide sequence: TGTGCCAGCAGCTTAGGGTTCCAGAGGGATCAGCCCCAGCATTTT. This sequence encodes CASSLGFQRDQPQHF.

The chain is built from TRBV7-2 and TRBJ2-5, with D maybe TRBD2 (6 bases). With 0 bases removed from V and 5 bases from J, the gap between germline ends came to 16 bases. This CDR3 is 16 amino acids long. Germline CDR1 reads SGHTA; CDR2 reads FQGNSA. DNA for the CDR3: TGTGCCAGCAGCTTAGCACCGGGACTCTATGGGGAGACCCAGTACTTC. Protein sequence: CASSLAPGLYGETQYF.

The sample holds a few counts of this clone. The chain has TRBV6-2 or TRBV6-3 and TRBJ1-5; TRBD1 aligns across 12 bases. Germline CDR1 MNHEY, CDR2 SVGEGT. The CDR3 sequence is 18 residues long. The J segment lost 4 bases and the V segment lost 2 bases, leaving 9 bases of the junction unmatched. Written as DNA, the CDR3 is TGTGCCAGCAGTTACCGTGTCCGGGACAGGGGGCGTAATCAGCCCCAGCATTTT. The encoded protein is CASSYRVRDRGRNQPQHF.

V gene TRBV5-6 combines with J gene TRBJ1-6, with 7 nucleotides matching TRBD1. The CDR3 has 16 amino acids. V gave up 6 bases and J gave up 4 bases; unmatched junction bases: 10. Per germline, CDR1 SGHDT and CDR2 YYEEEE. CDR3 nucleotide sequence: TGTGCCAGCAACCTCTTAGGGGGCGTTTATAATTCACCCCTCCACTTT. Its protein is CASNLLGGVYNSPLHF.

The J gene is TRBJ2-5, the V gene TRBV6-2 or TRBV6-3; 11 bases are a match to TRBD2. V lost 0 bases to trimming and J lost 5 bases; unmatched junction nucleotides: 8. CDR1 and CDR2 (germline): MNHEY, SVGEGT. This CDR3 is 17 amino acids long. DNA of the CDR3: TGTGCCAGCAGTTACTCGGCTAGCGGGGGGTATAGGGAGACCCAGTACTTC. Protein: CASSYSASGGYRETQYF.

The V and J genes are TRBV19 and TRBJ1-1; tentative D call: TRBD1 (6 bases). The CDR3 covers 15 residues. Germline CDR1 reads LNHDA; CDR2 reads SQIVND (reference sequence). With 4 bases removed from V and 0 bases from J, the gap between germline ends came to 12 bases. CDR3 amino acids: CASSTGTRMNTEAFF. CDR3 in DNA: TGTGCCAGTAGTACCGGGACACGGATGAACACTGAAGCTTTCTTT.

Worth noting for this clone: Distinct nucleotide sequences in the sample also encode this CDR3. DNA of the CDR3: TGTGCCAGTAGTATTTCCGTGAGCTCCTACAATGAGCAGTTCTTC. Amino acids: CASSISVSSYNEQFF. The chain combines TRBV19 with TRBJ2-1; D uncertain. This CDR3 region has 15 residues. Trimming took 3 bases from V and 0 from J, leaving 9 bases between them. Germline CDR1 LNHDA, CDR2 SQIVND (reference sequence). Complete variable domain (other parts from reference TRBV19 and TRBJ2-1): DGGITQSPKYLFRKEGQNVTLSCEQNLNHDAMYWYRQDPGQGLRLIYYSQIVNDFQKGDIAEGYSVSREKKESFPLTVTSAQKNPTAFYLCASSISVSSYNEQFFGPGTRLTVL.

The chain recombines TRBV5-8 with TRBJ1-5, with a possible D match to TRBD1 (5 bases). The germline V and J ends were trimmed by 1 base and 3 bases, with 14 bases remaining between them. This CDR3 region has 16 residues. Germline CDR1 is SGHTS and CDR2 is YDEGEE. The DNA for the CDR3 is TGTGCCAGCAGCTTGTGGGGGGGAGGCAACAATCAGCCCCAGCATTTT. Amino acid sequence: CASSLWGGGNNQPQHF.

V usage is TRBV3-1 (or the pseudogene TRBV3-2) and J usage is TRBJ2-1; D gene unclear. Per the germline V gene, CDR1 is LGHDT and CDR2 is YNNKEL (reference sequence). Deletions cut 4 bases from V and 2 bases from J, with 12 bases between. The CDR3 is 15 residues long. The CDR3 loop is CASSPPRAPYNEQFF. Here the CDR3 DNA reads TGTGCCAGCAGCCCCCCGCGCGCGCCCTACAATGAGCAGTTCTTC.

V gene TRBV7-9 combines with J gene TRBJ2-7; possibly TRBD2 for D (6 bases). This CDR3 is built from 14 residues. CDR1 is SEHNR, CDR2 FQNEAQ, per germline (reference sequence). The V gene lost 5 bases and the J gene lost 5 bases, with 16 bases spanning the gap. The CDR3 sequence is CASSPVGGSHEQYF. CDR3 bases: TGTGCCAGCAGCCCGGTGGGGGGTTCCCACGAGCAGTACTTC.

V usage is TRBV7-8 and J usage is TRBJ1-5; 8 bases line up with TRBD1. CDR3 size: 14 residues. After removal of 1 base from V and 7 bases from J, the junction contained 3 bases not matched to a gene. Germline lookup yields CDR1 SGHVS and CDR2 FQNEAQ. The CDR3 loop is CASSLVQGEQPQHF. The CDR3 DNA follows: TGTGCCAGCAGCTTAGTACAGGGGGAGCAGCCCCAGCATTTT.

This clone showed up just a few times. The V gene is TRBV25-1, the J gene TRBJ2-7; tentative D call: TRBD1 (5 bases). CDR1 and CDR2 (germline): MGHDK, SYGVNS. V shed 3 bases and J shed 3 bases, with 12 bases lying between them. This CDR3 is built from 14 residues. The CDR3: CASSDYLDSYEQYF. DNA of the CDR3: TGTGCCAGCAGTGACTACCTTGACAGCTACGAGCAGTACTTC.

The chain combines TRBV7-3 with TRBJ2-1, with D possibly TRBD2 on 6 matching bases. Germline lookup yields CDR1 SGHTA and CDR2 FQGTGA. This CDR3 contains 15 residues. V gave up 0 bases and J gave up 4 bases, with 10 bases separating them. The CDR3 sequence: CASSLTGGTYNEQFF. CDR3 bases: TGTGCCAGCAGCTTAACGGGGGGTACGTACAATGAGCAGTTCTTC.

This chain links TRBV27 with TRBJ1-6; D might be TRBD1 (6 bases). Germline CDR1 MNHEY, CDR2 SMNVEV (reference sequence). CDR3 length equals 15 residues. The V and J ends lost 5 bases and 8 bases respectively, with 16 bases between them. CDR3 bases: TGTGCCAGCAGTACCACAGGGAATTTTTATTCACCCCTCCACTTT. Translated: CASSTTGNFYSPLHF.

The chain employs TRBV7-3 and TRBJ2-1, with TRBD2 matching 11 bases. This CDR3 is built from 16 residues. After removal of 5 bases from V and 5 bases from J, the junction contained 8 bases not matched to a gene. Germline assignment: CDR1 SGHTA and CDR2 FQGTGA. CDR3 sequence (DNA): TGTGCCAGCAGCCCAGGGACTAGCGGAAGAGACAATGAGCAGTTCTTC. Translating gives CASSPGTSGRDNEQFF.

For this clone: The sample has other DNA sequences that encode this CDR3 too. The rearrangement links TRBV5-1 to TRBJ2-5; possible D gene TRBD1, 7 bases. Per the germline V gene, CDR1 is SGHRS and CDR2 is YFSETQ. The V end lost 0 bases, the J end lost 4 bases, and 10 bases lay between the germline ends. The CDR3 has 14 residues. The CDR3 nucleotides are TGCGCCAGCAGCTTGGGACAGGGAGGAGAGACCCAGTACTTC. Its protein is CASSLGQGGETQYF. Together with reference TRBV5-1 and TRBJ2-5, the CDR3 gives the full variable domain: KAGVTQTPRYLIKTRGQQVTLSCSPISGHRSVSWYQQTPGQGLQFLFEYFSETQRNKGNFPGRFSGRQFSNSRSEMNVSTLELGDSALYLCASSLGQGGETQYFGPGTRLLVL.

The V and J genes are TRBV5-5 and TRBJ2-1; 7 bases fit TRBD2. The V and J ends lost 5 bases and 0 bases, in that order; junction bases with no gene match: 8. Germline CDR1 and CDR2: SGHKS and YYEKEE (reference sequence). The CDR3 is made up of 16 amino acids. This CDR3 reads CASSPTGTTSYNEQFF. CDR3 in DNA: TGTGCCAGCAGTCCAACCGGGACTACCTCCTACAATGAGCAGTTCTTC.

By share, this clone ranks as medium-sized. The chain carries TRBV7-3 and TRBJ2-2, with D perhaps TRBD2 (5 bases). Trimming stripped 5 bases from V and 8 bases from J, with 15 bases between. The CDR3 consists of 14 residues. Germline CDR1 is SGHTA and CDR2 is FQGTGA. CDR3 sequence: CASSPNSGSGELFF. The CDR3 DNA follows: TGTGCCAGCAGCCCAAACTCGGGGTCAGGGGAGCTGTTTTTT. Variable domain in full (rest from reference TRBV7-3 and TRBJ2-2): GAGVSQTPSNKVTEKGKYVELRCDPISGHTALYWYRQSLGQGPEFLIYFQGTGAADDSGLPNDRFFAVRPEGSVSTLKIQRTERGDSAVYLCASSPNSGSGELFFGEGSRLTVL.

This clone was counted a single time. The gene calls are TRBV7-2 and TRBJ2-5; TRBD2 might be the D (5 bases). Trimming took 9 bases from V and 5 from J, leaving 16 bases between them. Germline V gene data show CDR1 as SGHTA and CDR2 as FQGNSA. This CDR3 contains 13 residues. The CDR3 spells CASQTRVRETQYF. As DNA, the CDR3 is TGTGCCAGTCAAACGAGGGTTCGGGAGACCCAGTACTTC.

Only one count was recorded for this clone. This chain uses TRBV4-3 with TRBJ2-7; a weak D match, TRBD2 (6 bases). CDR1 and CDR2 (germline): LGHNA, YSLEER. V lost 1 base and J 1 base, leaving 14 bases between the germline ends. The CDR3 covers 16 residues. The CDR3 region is CASSQVSGLASYEQYF. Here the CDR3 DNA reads TGCGCCAGCAGCCAAGTCTCAGGGCTAGCGTCCTACGAGCAGTACTTC.

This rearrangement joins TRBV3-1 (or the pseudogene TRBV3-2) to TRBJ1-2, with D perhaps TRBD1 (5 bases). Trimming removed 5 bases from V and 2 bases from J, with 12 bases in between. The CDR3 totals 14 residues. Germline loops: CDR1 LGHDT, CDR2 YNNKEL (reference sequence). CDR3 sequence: CASSSRQGNYGYTF. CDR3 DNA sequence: TGTGCCAGCAGCTCACGCCAGGGAAACTATGGCTACACCTTC.

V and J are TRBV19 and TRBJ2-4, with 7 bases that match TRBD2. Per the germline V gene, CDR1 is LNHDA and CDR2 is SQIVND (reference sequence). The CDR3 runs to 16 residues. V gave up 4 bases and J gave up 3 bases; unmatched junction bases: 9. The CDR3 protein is CASSRYTGTNKNIQYF. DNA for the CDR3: TGTGCCAGTAGTAGATATACCGGGACTAACAAAAACATTCAGTACTTC.

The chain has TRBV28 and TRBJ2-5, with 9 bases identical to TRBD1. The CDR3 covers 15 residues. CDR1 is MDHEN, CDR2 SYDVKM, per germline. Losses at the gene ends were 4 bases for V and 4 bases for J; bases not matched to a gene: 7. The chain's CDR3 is CASSSPGQGRETQYF. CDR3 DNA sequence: TGTGCCAGCAGTTCTCCCGGACAGGGGCGAGAGACCCAGTACTTC.

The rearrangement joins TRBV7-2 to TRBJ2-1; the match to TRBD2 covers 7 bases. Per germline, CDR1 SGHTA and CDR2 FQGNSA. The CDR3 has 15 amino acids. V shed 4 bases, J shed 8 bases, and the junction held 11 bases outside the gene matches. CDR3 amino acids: CASSSSGPPRDEQFF. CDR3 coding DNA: TGTGCCAGCAGCTCTAGCGGTCCGCCTAGGGATGAGCAGTTCTTC.

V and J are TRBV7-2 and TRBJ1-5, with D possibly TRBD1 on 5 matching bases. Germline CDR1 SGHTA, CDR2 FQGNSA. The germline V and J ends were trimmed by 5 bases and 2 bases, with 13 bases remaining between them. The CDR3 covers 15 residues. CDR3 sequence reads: CASSLRGGGNQPQHF. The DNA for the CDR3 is TGTGCCAGCAGCCTTCGGGGAGGGGGCAATCAGCCCCAGCATTTT.

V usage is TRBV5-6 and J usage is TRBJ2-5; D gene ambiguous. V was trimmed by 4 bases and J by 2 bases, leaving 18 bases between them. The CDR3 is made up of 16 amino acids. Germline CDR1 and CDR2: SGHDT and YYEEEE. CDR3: CASSLHPAGKQETQYF. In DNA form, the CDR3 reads TGTGCCAGCAGCCTGCACCCGGCAGGAAAACAAGAGACCCAGTACTTC.